The text below deals with one TCR beta chain. There are many counts of this clone. Its binding antigen is unknown. Base qualities are not at hand, and no much larger clone is one base apart. From a lookup of the germline V gene (reference sequence), CDR1 and CDR2 are SGHNT and YYREEE. Inclusive of the bounding cysteine and phenylalanine, the CDR3 is 15 residues long. The entry retains the CDR3 DNA only, 45 bases that are in frame from base 1. The germline V end is reduced by 0 bases and the J end by 7 bases; junction bases left unmatched: 3. The time point label of this sample denotes: posttransplant day relative to BM transplant. In light of the paper, this sample's treatment or condition label describes: high-dose cyclophosphamide on days +3 and +4 as single-agent GVHD prophylaxis. For conditioning, the PTCy patients got busulfan and fludarabine, then a related or unrelated marrow graft, followed by cyclophosphamide on days +3 and +4. The PTCy-treated patients were drawn from a prospective, multi-institutional clinical trial. Peripheral blood and bone marrow mononuclear cells were isolated by Ficoll-Hypaque density centrifugation and cryopreserved.

The source of the sample is a study of T cells after posttransplantation cyclophosphamide (dated by TCRdb to the mid-2010s). About the study as a whole: Using TRB sequencing, the study followed how the T cell repertoire rebuilt after myeloablative bone marrow transplantation with posttransplantation cyclophosphamide given as GVHD prophylaxis. Antigen receptor sequencing was done on samples from 35 to 45 PTCy-treated patients and from roughly 17 related bone marrow donors of those patients. Blood from every one of the roughly 35 PTCy patients who had 1-year posttransplant specimens underwent TRB sequencing. In 3 patients, up to about 3 additional blood samples taken between 2 and 5.2 years after transplant also underwent TRB sequencing, as did pretransplant blood from 4 patients. Because TRA and TRB clonality were tightly correlated in 9 samples, subsequent TCR analyses were focused on TRB only. Public TRB sequences were searched against a database of over 3,500 sequences associated with responses to pathogens, tumor antigens, self-antigens and alloantigens.

The full study reports these points: The TRB repertoires of T cells infiltrating skin or the GI tract showed only limited overlap with the TRB repertoires found in blood. Across 45 or so patients, TRB clonality was highly associated with recipient CMV seropositivity and CMV reactivation, and PTCy diversity was similar to diversity in CNI/methotrexate controls. Donor-recipient similarity was low at 1-2 months but increased during the first year, and donor CD8+ memory clones often dominated later blood repertoires.

TRB sequencing was run on genomic DNA with either the immunoSEQ assay at survey resolution or the hsTCRB kit. The paper's processing steps were these. Initial read processing used immunoSEQ software, and repertoire analyses used the LymphoSeq R package. For each TRB dataset, clonality was calculated as 1 minus normalized Shannon entropy, and the Gini coefficient was computed as well. Phenotypes of unsorted samples were inferred by mapping TRB sequences from sorted subsets of the recipient or donor onto the same recipient's unsorted samples. Held by TCRdb, this immuneACCESS table contains in-frame sequences only and omits some clones. Under half of the omission traces to an unresolved V gene where checked; the cause of the rest is unknown. That table is the source of V, J and clone size, and D and trimming were worked out from the DNA. The data for this sample show over 6,000 clones, each detected more than once. The biggest ten clones account for less than 7% of the sample.

Here the sequenced sample was PBMCs, taken after allogeneic stem cell transplant with posttransplant cyclophosphamide. The V and J genes are TRBV5-4 and TRBJ1-6; the junction holds 8 bases that match TRBD1. The receptor was derived from a male patient aged 18 to 29 who received an allogeneic stem cell transplant from an unrelated donor, was CMV-positive, and had acute and chronic GVHD. After a transplant, some T cells may have been passed on by the graft donor. At the DNA level, the sequence is TGTGCCAGCAGCTTGGGACAGGGGCAGAATTCACCCCTCCACTTT. It specifies CASSLGQGQNSPLHF.